Following are 3 T cell receptor beta chains from one sample sequenced in a study of beta chain features in type 1 diabetes. Reverse transcription of all isolated RNA meant that expressed TCRB transcripts were sequenced. Data came from immunoSEQ multiplex PCR; TCRdb stores just in-frame clones and leaves some out. The sample consists of over 500,000 clones, around 15% of them appearing once. The sample consisted of naive CD4+ T cells from blood. These receptors all come from a man between 18 and 29 years old in good health.

The V and J genes are TRBV4-1 and TRBJ1-1, with 7 positions matching TRBD1. V was pared by 5 bases and J by 4 bases, with 4 bases of the junction left unmatched. This CDR3 comprises 13 residues. From germline, CDR1 is MGHRA and CDR2 YSYEKL. CDR3 region: CASSTTGLTEAFF. DNA for the CDR3: TGCGCCAGCAGCACGACAGGGCTCACTGAAGCTTTCTTT.

This clone was found a few times. The chain uses TRBV5-4 and TRBJ2-7, with D perhaps matching TRBD2 (6 bases). Germline V gene sequence: CDR1 SGHNT, CDR2 YYREEE (reference sequence). The CDR3 spans 15 residues. The germline V and J ends were trimmed by 4 bases and 5 bases, with 19 bases remaining between them. Here the CDR3 DNA reads TGTGCCAGCAGCCCTAGAGGGGCGGGGTTCCACGAGCAGTACTTC. This codes for CASSPRGAGFHEQYF.

V and J are TRBV4-2 and TRBJ2-1; TRBD2 agrees at 12 bases. CDR3 size: 19 residues. Germline V gene lookup returns CDR1 LGHNA and CDR2 YNFKEQ. Trimming took 4 bases from V and 0 from J; bases not matched to a gene: 10. CDR3 region: CASSPSASGGVSSYNEQFF. The CDR3, as DNA: TGTGCCAGCAGCCCCTCCGCTAGCGGGGGGGTGAGCTCCTACAATGAGCAGTTCTTC.